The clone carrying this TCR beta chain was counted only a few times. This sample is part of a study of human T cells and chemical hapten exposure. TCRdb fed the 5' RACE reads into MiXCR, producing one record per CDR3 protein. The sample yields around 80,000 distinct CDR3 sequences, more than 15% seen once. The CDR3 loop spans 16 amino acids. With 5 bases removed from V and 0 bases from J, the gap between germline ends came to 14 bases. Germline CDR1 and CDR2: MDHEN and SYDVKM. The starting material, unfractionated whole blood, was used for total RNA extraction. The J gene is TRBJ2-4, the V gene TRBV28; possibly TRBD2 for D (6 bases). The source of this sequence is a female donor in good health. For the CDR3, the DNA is TGTGCCAGCAGTAGATTAGCGGATATAGCCAAAAACATTCAGTACTTC. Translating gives CASSRLADIAKNIQYF.